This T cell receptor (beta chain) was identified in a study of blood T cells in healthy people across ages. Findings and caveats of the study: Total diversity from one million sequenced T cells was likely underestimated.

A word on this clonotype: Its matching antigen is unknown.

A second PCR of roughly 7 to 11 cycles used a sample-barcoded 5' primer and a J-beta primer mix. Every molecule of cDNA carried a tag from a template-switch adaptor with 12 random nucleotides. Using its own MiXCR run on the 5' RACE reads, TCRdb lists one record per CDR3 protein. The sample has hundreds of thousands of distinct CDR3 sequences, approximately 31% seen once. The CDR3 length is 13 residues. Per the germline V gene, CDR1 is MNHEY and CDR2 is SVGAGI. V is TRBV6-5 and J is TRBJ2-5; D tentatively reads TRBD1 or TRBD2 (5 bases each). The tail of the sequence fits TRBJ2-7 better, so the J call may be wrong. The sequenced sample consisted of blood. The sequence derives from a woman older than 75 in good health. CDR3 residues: CASSYTRGGEQYF. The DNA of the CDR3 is TGTGCCAGCAGTTACACTAGGGGCGGCGAGCAGTACTTC.